This TCR beta chain was obtained from a study of PD-1 blockade in mismatch repair-deficient tumors. Study information: Patients had 12 mismatch repair-deficient cancer types, all previously treated and progressing. General study points: Tumor-resident clones, often undetectable pretreatment in blood, expanded then contracted after pembrolizumab.

CDR1 and CDR2 from the germline V gene are LGHNA and YSLEER. Unmatched junction bases numbered 4, after V lost 3 bases and J lost 6 bases. The CDR3 has 14 amino acids. Here immunoSEQ multiplex PCR was the method, and the copy in TCRdb shows in-frame clones only, minus some. This table has about 60,000 clones, approximately 90% appearing once. Mismatch repair deficiency was confirmed in all patients, by PCR or immunohistochemistry. About this clone: Its specificity is not known.

The chain carries TRBV4-3 and TRBJ2-3; 9 positions agree with TRBD1. The sample here was peripheral blood, taken 52 weeks after starting pembrolizumab. This receptor was identified in an adult with mismatch repair-deficient cancer. Written as DNA, the CDR3 is TGCGCCAGCAGCCAGACAGGGGGGTTCGATACGCAGTATTTT. Translated, it gives CASSQTGGFDTQYF.